This TCR beta chain came from a study of blood T cell repertoires in COVID-19. Study-wide context: From T cells, B-cell-depleted T cells, or PBMCs came the material, which was cDNA or gDNA.

The germline gives CDR1 SNHLY, CDR2 FYNNEI. V lost 6 bases, J lost 2 bases, and 17 bases lay in between. The CDR3 contains 15 residues. In the authors' workflow: Reference gene primers were amplified, and this amplification served to estimate nucleated cell counts. Profiling relied on immunoSEQ multiplex PCR, and the TCRdb table lists in-frame clones only, not all of them. The DNA gave D and trimming, while V, J and clone size come from that table. The sample yields some 80,000 clones, around 76% seen once. Sequenced input: peripheral blood. The chain is built from TRBV2 and TRBJ2-7; D might be TRBD1 (6 bases). This TCR was sampled from a human donor in a cohort sampled during active COVID-19. The CDR3 region has the DNA TGTGCCAGCAGGGTATACAGGGAAGGCCCCTACGAGCAGTACTTC. Translation: CASRVYREGPYEQYF.